What follows describes a single T cell receptor (beta chain). Generated by immunoSEQ multiplex PCR, the TCRdb table keeps only in-frame clones and is missing some. The table includes under 200,000 clones, about nine tenths detected once. This specimen belongs to a study of blood T cell repertoires in COVID-19. Between the trimmed V and J ends, which lost 8 bases and 1 base, there was a span of 15 bases. The CDR3 loop spans 14 amino acids. Per the germline V gene, CDR1 is SNHLY and CDR2 is FYNNEI. The chain uses TRBV2 and TRBJ2-7; a weak D match, TRBD1 (6 bases). The sequencing sample was made of peripheral blood. The clonotype comes from a man aged 50 or older with acute or convalescent COVID-19. The CDR3 DNA reads as TGTGCCAGCCATAGGGTTGGACAGTCCTACGAGCAGTACTTC. Amino acids: CASHRVGQSYEQYF.